These 10 T cell receptor beta chains were sequenced from one sample in a study of T cell responses to AZD1222 COVID-19 vaccine. Generated by immunoSEQ multiplex PCR, the TCRdb table keeps only in-frame clones and is missing some. The profile shows roughly 120,000 clones, 80% to 95% of them singletons. This material consisted of peripheral blood, taken 28 days after the second AZD1222 dose. The receptors were gathered from an adult who received the AZD1222 COVID-19 vaccine.

This clone was counted between two and nine times. This sample includes further DNA sequences coding for the same CDR3. The chain is built from TRBV7-9 and TRBJ2-5, with D unresolved. CDR1 and CDR2 from the germline V gene are SEHNR and FQNEAQ (reference sequence). Trimming cost V 2 bases and J 2 bases, with 3 bases left between them. The CDR3 covers 12 residues. The CDR3 bases are TGTGCCAGCAGCTTAACTCAAGAGACCCAGTACTTC. Its translation is CASSLTQETQYF.

This clone has only one observation. This chain links TRBV3-1 (or the pseudogene TRBV3-2) with TRBJ2-3; D is perhaps TRBD1 (6 bases). CDR1 LGHDT and CDR2 YNNKEL come from the germline V gene (reference sequence). Trimming left V 1 base short and J 6 bases short, with 8 bases between. CDR3 size: 13 residues. The CDR3 region is CASSQVGADTQYF. For the CDR3, the DNA is TGTGCCAGCAGCCAAGTGGGGGCGGATACGCAGTATTTT.

This rearrangement joins TRBV15 to TRBJ1-2; TRBD1 might be the D (6 bases). The length of the CDR3 is 13 residues. CDR1 and CDR2 from the germline V gene are LNHNV and YYDKDF (reference sequence). The V gene lost 4 bases and the J gene lost 8 bases, with 14 bases spanning the gap. CDR3 in DNA: TGTGCCACCAGCAACGACTTTAGGGGGGGCTACACCTTC. It translates to CATSNDFRGGYTF.

This chain connects TRBV6-5 to TRBJ2-3; 10 bases line up with TRBD2. The V segment lost 6 bases and the J segment 7 bases; nucleotides outside the gene matches: 10. CDR3 length: 15 residues. CDR1 and CDR2 from the germline V gene are MNHEY and SVGAGI. CDR3 DNA: TGTGCCAGCAGAATAGCGGGAGGCTGGTGGAATACGCAGTATTTT. Translation gives CASRIAGGWWNTQYF.

The rearrangement uses TRBV19 and TRBJ2-7, with TRBD1 matching 8 bases. The germline gives CDR1 LNHDA, CDR2 SQIVND (reference sequence). The ends lost 3 bases at V and 5 bases at J; junction bases unmatched: 6. This CDR3 comprises 14 residues. CDR3 sequence (DNA): TGTGCCAGTAGTATTCGTCCAGGGGGCCACGAGCAGTACTTC. Translation: CASSIRPGGHEQYF. The whole variable domain, remainder taken from reference TRBV19 and TRBJ2-7, is DGGITQSPKYLFRKEGQNVTLSCEQNLNHDAMYWYRQDPGQGLRLIYYSQIVNDFQKGDIAEGYSVSREKKESFPLTVTSAQKNPTAFYLCASSIRPGGHEQYFGPGTRLTVT.

This chain links TRBV3-1 (or the pseudogene TRBV3-2) with TRBJ2-7; TRBD1 matches 8 bases. Trimming removed 3 bases from V and 2 bases from J; junction bases left unmatched: 9. Germline lookup yields CDR1 LGHDT and CDR2 YNNKEL (reference sequence). This CDR3 spans 16 amino acids. CDR3 residues: CASSHLPGTGAYEQYF. The CDR3 DNA reads TGTGCCAGCAGCCATCTACCGGGGACAGGTGCCTACGAGCAGTACTTC.

The rearrangement uses TRBV9 and TRBJ2-1, with D perhaps matching TRBD2 (7 bases). This CDR3 is built from 15 residues. In germline, CDR1 is SGDLS, CDR2 YYNGEE. V was trimmed by 1 base and J by 5 bases, leaving 13 bases between them. CDR3 loop: CASSVSGAGDNEQFF. Written as DNA, the CDR3 is TGTGCCAGCAGCGTATCGGGGGCGGGAGACAATGAGCAGTTCTTC.

A few counts support this clone. The chain links TRBV3-1 (or the pseudogene TRBV3-2) to TRBJ1-3; no clear D gene. V dropped 4 bases and J dropped 2 bases, with 9 bases sitting between them. The germline CDR1 and CDR2 sequences are LGHDT and YNNKEL (reference sequence). CDR3 length equals 14 residues. The CDR3 reads CASSLGDTGNTIYF. CDR3 nucleotide sequence: TGTGCCAGCAGCCTCGGGGATACTGGAAACACCATATATTTT.

The genes are TRBV6-2 or TRBV6-3 and TRBJ1-1; the D gene is possibly TRBD1 (6 bases). V was clipped by 4 bases and J by 4 bases, with 13 bases between them. The CDR3 has 14 amino acids. Germline V gene data show CDR1 as MNHEY and CDR2 as SVGEGT. CDR3 bases: TGTGCCAGCAGTTTAGACAGGTCGAGCACTGAAGCTTTCTTT. Translation gives CASSLDRSSTEAFF.

This clone was seen a few times. Other DNA sequences in this specimen translate into the identical CDR3. V gene TRBV12-3 or TRBV12-4 combines with J gene TRBJ2-7; D is unresolved. Trimming stripped 2 bases from V and 0 bases from J, with 5 bases between. This CDR3 comprises 13 residues. The CDR3 DNA sequence: TGTGCCAGCAGTTTAAGTACCTCCTACGAGCAGTACTTC. This gives the protein CASSLSTSYEQYF.